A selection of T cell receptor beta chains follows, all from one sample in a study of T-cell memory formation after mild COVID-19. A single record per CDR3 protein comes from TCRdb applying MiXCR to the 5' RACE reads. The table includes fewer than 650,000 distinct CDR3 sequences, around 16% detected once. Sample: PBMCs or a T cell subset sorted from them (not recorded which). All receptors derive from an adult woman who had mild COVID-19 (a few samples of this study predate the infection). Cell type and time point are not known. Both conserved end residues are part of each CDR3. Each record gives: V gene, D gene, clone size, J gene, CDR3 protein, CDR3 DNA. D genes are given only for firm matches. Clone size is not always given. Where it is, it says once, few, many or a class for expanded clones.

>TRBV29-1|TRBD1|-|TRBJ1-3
CSVEQGAVGNTIYF
TGCAGCGTTGAACAGGGGGCAGTTGGAAACACCATATATTTT
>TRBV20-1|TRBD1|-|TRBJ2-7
CSARDLRGGWNEQYF
TGCAGTGCTAGAGATCTTAGAGGGGGCTGGAACGAGCAGTACTTC
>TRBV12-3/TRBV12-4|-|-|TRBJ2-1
CASTQGPGGRTNEQFF
TGTGCCAGCACCCAGGGGCCGGGCGGGAGAACCAATGAGCAGTTCTTC
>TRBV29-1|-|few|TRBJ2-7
CSTRGGGHEQYF
TGCAGCACCAGGGGGGGAGGGCACGAGCAGTACTTC
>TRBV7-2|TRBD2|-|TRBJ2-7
CASSFPRGTSGSGFPYEQYF
TGTGCCAGCAGCTTCCCCAGAGGGACTAGCGGGAGCGGTTTCCCCTACGAGCAGTACTTC
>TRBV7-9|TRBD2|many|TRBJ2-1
CASSQGLAARHNEQFF
TGTGCCAGCAGTCAAGGACTAGCGGCCCGACACAATGAGCAGTTCTTC
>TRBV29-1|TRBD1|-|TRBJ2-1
CSVEEGTGPYNEQFF
TGCAGCGTTGAAGAAGGGACAGGTCCCTACAATGAGCAGTTCTTC
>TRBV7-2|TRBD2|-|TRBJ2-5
CASSPGWGEGQETQYF
TGTGCCAGCAGCCCAGGTTGGGGGGAGGGGCAGGAGACCCAGTACTTC
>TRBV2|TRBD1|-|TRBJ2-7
CASTTGSYEQYF
TGTGCCAGCACGACAGGGTCCTACGAGCAGTACTTC
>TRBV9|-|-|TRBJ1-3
CASSLRWGLGNTIYF
TGTGCCAGCAGCTTAAGGTGGGGGCTTGGAAACACCATATATTTT
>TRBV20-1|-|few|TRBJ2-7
CSASGLEPYEQYF
TGCAGTGCTAGTGGTCTAGAACCCTACGAGCAGTACTTC
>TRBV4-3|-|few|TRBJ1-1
CASSQERPGTEAFF
TGCGCCAGCAGCCAAGAGAGGCCTGGCACTGAAGCTTTCTTT
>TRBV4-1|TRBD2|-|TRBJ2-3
CASSRFGGRFTDTQYF
TGCGCCAGCAGCCGCTTCGGCGGGAGATTCACAGATACGCAGTATTTT
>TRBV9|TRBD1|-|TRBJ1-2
CASSAGQGSRYGYTF
TGTGCCAGCAGCGCGGGACAGGGTAGTCGGTATGGCTACACCTTC
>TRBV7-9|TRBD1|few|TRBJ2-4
CASSWGQGNIQYF
TGTGCCAGCAGCTGGGGACAGGGAAACATTCAGTACTTC
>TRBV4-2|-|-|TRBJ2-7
CASSQAVSSYEQYF
TGTGCCAGCAGCCAAGCGGTTAGTTCCTACGAGCAGTACTTC
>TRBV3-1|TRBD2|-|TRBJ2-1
CASSPYPTSGVVHEQFF
TGTGCCAGCAGCCCCTACCCTACTAGCGGGGTAGTACATGAGCAGTTCTTC
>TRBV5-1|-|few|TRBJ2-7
CASSPIAEAHYEQYF
TGCGCCAGCAGCCCGATAGCCGAAGCCCATTACGAGCAGTACTTC
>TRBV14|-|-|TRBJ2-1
CASSHEVNQALSSYNEQFF
TGTGCCAGCAGCCACGAGGTTAACCAGGCCCTTAGCTCCTACAATGAGCAGTTCTTC
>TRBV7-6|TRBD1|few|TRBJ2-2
CASSTLQGANTGELFF
TGTGCCAGCAGCACCCTCCAGGGGGCGAACACCGGGGAGCTGTTTTTT
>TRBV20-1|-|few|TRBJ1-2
CSASPGQLSYGYTF
TGCAGTGCTAGCCCGGGACAATTATCCTATGGCTACACCTTC
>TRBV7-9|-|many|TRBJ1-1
CASSFMNTEAFF
TGTGCCAGCAGCTTTATGAACACTGAAGCTTTCTTT
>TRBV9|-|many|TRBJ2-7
CASSPTGGHEQYF
TGTGCCAGCAGCCCTACCGGGGGACACGAGCAGTACTTC
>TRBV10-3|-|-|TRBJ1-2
CATGRPMDYGYTF
TGTGCCACCGGCCGACCTATGGACTATGGCTACACCTTC
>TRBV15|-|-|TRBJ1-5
CATSREGVGQPQHF
TGTGCCACCAGCCGGGAGGGGGTAGGTCAGCCCCAGCATTTT
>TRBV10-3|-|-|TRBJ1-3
CAISPGGNTIYF
TGTGCCATCAGTCCAGGTGGAAACACCATATATTTT
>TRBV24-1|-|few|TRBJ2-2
CATNSGVTGELFF
TGTGCCACCAATTCAGGGGTCACCGGGGAGCTGTTTTTT
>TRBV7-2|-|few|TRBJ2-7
CASSGRVSSYEQYF
TGTGCCAGCAGCGGTCGGGTCAGCTCCTACGAGCAGTACTTC
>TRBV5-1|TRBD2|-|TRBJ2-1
CASSFGTSGSRDEQFF
TGCGCCAGCAGCTTCGGGACTAGCGGGAGTAGGGATGAGCAGTTCTTC
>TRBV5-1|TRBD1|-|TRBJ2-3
CASSWGQGAQIDTQYF
TGCGCCAGCAGCTGGGGGCAGGGGGCGCAGATAGATACGCAGTATTTT
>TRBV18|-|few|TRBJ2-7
CASSPGSGAEHNYEQYF
TGTGCCAGCTCACCCGGGTCGGGAGCGGAACACAACTACGAGCAGTACTTC
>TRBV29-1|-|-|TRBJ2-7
CSVEEGTPYEQYF
TGCAGCGTTGAAGAGGGAACTCCCTACGAGCAGTACTTC
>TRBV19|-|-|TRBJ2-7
CASNSGYEQYF
TGTGCCAGTAATAGTGGATACGAGCAGTACTTC
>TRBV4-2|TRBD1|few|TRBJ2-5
CASSPEGQVETQYF
TGTGCCAGCAGCCCCGAGGGACAGGTCGAGACCCAGTACTTC
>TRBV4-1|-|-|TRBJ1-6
CASSQDNRGNSPLHF
TGCGCCAGCAGCCAAGATAATCGAGGGAATTCACCCCTCCACTTT
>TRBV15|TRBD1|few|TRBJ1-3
CATSRTRDSSGNTIYF
TGTGCCACCAGCAGGACCCGGGACAGCTCTGGAAACACCATATATTTT
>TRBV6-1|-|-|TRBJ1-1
CASSEGRGLSYTEAFF
TGTGCCAGCAGTGAAGGGAGAGGATTAAGCTACACTGAAGCTTTCTTT
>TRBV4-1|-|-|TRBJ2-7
CASSQVRTEEQYF
TGCGCCAGCAGCCAAGTACGGACGGAAGAGCAGTACTTC
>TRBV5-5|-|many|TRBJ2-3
CASSLYGTDTQYF
TGTGCCAGCAGCTTGTACGGCACAGATACGCAGTATTTT
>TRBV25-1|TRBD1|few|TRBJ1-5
CARGEGTVSNQPQHF
TGTGCCAGGGGGGAGGGGACAGTTAGCAATCAGCCCCAGCATTTT
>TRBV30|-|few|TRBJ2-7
CAWSLPYEQYF
TGTGCCTGGAGTCTTCCCTACGAGCAGTACTTC
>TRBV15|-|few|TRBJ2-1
CATSKGDSSYNEQFF
TGTGCCACCAGCAAAGGGGACTCCTCCTACAATGAGCAGTTCTTC
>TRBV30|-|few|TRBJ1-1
CAWTPGGRNTEAFF
TGTGCCTGGACACCCGGGGGCAGGAACACTGAAGCTTTCTTT
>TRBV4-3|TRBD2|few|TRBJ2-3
CASSQGLAGGPFTDTQYF
TGCGCCAGCAGCCAAGGACTAGCGGGAGGACCCTTCACAGATACGCAGTATTTT
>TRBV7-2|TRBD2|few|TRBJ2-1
CASSAGLAYNEQFF
TGTGCCAGCAGCGCGGGACTAGCTTACAATGAGCAGTTCTTC